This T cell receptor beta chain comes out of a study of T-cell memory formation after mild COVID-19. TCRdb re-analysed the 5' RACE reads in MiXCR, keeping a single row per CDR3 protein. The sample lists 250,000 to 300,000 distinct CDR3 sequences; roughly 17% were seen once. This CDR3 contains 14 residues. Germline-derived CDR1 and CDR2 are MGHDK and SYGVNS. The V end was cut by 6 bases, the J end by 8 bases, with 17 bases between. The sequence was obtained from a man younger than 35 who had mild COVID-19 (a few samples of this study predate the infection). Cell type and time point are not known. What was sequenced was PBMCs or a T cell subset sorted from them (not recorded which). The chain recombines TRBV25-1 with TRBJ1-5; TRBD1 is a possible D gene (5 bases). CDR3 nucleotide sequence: TGTGCCAGCAGCCCTCGGGGGGGTCGGGAGCCCCAGCATTTT. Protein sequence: CASSPRGGREPQHF.